The clone carrying this T cell receptor (beta chain) was picked up a small number of times. As yet, its antigen is unknown. Separate cDNA molecules received unique molecular identifiers, which the library attached to them. The authors' processing: Ranging from roughly 23,224 to 690,600, TCR counts per sample had a median value of approximately 97,000. TCRdb processed the RACE reads anew with MiXCR; each CDR3 protein has one entry. It is TCRdb's table, rather than the study itself, that gives the V and J calls and clone size. The table has about 120,000 distinct CDR3 sequences, roughly 13% seen once. This entry belongs to a study of human T cells and chemical hapten exposure. Study-wide results and caveats: There was no change with DPC sensitization in TCRs above 1 in 1000 frequency.

The sample's time point: patch test 1, 2 weeks after DPC sensitization. Treatment specified: therapeutic diphenylcyclopropenone sensitization with weekly scalp DPC. The sequence derives from a man between 18 and 29 years old with alopecia areata. Some clones in this sample may be carry-over from other donors' samples. The sequencing here drew on whole blood, taken in connection with sensitization to the hapten diphenylcyclopropenone (DPC).

This CDR3 is CASSLFVRQGYTF. DNA for the CDR3: TGTGCCAGCAGCTTATTCGTCAGGCAGGGCTACACCTTC. The rearrangement uses TRBV7-3 and TRBJ1-2; unclear D gene. The CDR3 is 13 amino acids. Looked up from germline, CDR1 is SGHTA and CDR2 is FQGTGA. V was shortened by 2 bases and J by 8 bases, with 12 bases between the two germline ends.